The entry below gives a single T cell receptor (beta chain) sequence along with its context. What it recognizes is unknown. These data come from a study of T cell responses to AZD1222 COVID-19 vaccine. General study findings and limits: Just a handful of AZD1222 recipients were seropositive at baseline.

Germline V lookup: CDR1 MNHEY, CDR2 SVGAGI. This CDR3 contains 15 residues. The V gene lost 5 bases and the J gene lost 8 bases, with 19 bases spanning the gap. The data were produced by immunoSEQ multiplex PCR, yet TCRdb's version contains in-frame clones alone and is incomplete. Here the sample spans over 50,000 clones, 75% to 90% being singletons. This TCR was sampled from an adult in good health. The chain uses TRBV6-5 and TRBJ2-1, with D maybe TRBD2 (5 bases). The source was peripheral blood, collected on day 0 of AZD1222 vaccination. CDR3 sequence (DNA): TGTGCCAGCAGTCGAGGGAATTGGGCCCGCGATGAGCAGTTCTTC. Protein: CASSRGNWARDEQFF.